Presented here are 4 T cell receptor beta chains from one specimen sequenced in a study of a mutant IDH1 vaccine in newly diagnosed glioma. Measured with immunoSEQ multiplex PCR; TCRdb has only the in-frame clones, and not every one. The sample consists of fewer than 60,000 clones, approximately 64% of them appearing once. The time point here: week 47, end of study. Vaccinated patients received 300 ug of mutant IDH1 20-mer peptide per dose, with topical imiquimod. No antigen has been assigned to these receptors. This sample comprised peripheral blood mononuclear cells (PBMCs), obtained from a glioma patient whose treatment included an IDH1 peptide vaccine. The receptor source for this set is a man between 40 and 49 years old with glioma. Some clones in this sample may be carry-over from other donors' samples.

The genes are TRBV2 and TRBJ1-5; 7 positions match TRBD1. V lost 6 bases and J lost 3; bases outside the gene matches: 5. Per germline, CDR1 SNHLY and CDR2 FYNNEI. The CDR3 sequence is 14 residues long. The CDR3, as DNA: TGTGCCAGCAGCCTCGACAGGGACAATCAGCCCCAGCATTTT. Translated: CASSLDRDNQPQHF.

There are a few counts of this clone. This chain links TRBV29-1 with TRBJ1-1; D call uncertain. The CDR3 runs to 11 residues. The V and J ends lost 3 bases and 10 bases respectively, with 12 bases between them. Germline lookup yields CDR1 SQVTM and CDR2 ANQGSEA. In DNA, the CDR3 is TGCAGCGTTGATGTAACAGTTGGAGCTTTCTTT. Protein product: CSVDVTVGAFF.

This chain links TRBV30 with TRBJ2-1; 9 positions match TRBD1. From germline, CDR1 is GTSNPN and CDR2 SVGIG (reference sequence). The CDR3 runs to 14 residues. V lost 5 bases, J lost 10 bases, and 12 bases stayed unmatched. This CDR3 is CAWARTGTGREQFF. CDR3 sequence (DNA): TGTGCCTGGGCCCGAACCGGGACAGGGAGGGAGCAGTTCTTC.

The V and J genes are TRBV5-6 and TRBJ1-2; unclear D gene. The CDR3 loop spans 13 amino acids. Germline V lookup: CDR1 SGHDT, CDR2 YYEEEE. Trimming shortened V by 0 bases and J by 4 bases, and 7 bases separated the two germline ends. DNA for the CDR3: TGTGCCAGCAGCTTGGGAAGGCTCTATGGCTACACCTTC. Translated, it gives CASSLGRLYGYTF.